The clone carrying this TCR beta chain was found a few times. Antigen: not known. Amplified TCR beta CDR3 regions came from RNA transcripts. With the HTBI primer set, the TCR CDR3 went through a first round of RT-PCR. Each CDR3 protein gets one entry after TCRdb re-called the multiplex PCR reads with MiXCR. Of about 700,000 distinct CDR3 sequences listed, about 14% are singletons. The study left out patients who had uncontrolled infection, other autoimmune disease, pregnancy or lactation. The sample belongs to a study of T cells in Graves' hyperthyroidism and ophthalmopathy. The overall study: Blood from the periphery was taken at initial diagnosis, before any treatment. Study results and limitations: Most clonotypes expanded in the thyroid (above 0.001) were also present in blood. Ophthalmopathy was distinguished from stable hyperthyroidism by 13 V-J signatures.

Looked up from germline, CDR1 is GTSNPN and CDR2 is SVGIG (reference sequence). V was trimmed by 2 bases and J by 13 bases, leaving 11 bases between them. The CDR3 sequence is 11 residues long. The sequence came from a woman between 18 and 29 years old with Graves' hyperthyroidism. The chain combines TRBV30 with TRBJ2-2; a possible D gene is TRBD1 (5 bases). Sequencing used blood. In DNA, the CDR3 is TGTGCCTGGAGTATGGGGCTGGGGCTGTTTTTT. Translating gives CAWSMGLGLFF.